This TCR beta chain is drawn from a study of blood T cells in healthy people across ages. A remark on this clonotype: No antigen is known for it.

From germline, CDR1 is SGHRS and CDR2 YFSETQ. This CDR3 is built from 16 residues. The V gene lost 0 bases and the J gene lost 1 base, with 13 bases spanning the gap. General observations from the study: Among T cells, TCR beta diversity per million cells dropped roughly linearly as age rose. With donor CMV status unknown, expanded clonotype changes were possibly confounded.

Those donating, healthy Caucasian individuals from Russia, were aged about 6 to 100. Together with a sample-barcoded 5' primer, a J-beta primer mix was included in a second PCR lasting about 7 to 12 cycles. All cDNA molecules were each tagged by a template-switch adaptor with 12 random nucleotides. Via MiXCR, TCRdb re-called the 5' RACE reads, giving one row per CDR3 protein. Of fewer than 900,000 distinct CDR3 sequences in the sample, more than 40% were seen once. The material sequenced was blood. The sequence came from a woman in her sixties in good health. V gene TRBV5-1 combines with J gene TRBJ1-2; maybe TRBD1 (6 bases). The CDR3 region has the DNA TGCGCCAGCAGCTTGGGGGTCGGGGGCCTTAACTATGGCTACACCTTC. It encodes CASSLGVGGLNYGYTF. The full variable domain, rest sourced from reference TRBV5-1 and TRBJ1-2, is KAGVTQTPRYLIKTRGQQVTLSCSPISGHRSVSWYQQTPGQGLQFLFEYFSETQRNKGNFPGRFSGRQFSNSRSEMNVSTLELGDSALYLCASSLGVGGLNYGYTFGSGTRLTVV.